This T cell receptor (beta chain) came from a study of blood T cells in healthy people across ages. Regarding the study as a whole: Compared with aged donors, long-lived donors showed fewer expanded clones, suggesting selection. Naive T cell percentage and TCR beta diversity correlated strongly.

Using a J-beta primer mix together with a sample-barcoded 5' primer, a second PCR was run for about 6 to 11 cycles. In TCRdb, the 5' RACE reads were re-called with MiXCR into one record per CDR3 protein. The sample includes 1.5 million to 2 million distinct CDR3 sequences, roughly 28% of them seen just once. Note on this clonotype: Its matching antigen is unknown.

Germline-derived CDR1 and CDR2 are SEHNR and FQNEAQ (reference sequence). With V trimmed by 5 bases and J by 0 bases, 8 bases remained unmatched. The CDR3 is made up of 16 amino acids. Each sample yielded at least 6 micrograms of PBMC total RNA. The V gene is TRBV7-9, the J gene TRBJ2-7, with 9 bases matching TRBD2. The receptor's source is a woman in her 30s in good health. The sequenced material came from blood. This CDR3 reads CASSGAYSGSSYEQYF. Here the CDR3 DNA reads TGTGCCAGCAGCGGGGCTTATAGCGGGAGCTCCTACGAGCAGTACTTC.